The 20 T cell receptor beta chains below all came from one sample that was sequenced in a study of shared clonotypes between healthy human individuals. The assay was immunoSEQ multiplex PCR, and TCRdb's table has in-frame clones only and misses some. The sample shows hundreds of thousands of clones, about three quarters of them seen only once. The specimen sequenced was memory CD4+ T cells sorted from blood. Subset: CD45RA-negative fraction. These receptors all stem from a woman aged 30 to 39 in good health.

The chain has TRBV29-1 and TRBJ1-1, with D possibly matching TRBD1 (6 bases). This CDR3 has 13 residues. Trimming took off 4 bases at V and 3 bases at J, with 12 bases between the two ends. Germline V gene sequence: CDR1 SQVTM, CDR2 ANQGSEA. DNA for the CDR3: TGCAGCGTTGTACAGGGAGGGGACACTGAAGCTTTCTTT. Amino acids: CSVVQGGDTEAFF.

This clone was seen once. The chain's CDR3 is CASSSRTGGETQYF. DNA for the CDR3: TGCGCCAGCAGCTCAAGGACAGGGGGGGAGACCCAGTACTTC. The chain combines TRBV5-1 with TRBJ2-5; 10 nucleotides line up with TRBD1. Germline CDR1 and CDR2: SGHRS and YFSETQ. The CDR3 is made up of 14 amino acids. Trimming removed 3 bases from V and 5 bases from J; junction bases left unmatched: 4.

The J gene is TRBJ1-1, the V gene TRBV18; D is possibly TRBD1 (5 bases). Germline CDR1 KGHSH, CDR2 LQKENI. This CDR3 is built from 15 residues. The ends were cut back, 3 bases at V and 1 base at J, with 12 bases in the middle. The CDR3 DNA reads as TGTGCCAGCTCACCCGGGACGGGGAAGAACACTGAAGCTTTCTTT. It specifies CASSPGTGKNTEAFF.

The chain links TRBV5-6 to TRBJ1-4, with D possibly being TRBD1 (5 bases). This CDR3 spans 14 amino acids. V was cut by 2 bases and J by 7 bases, with 12 bases left in between. The V gene's germline CDR1 is SGHDT and CDR2 YYEEEE. CDR3 region: CASSFSGLGEKLFF. Written as DNA, the CDR3 is TGTGCCAGCAGCTTCTCGGGGCTAGGTGAAAAACTGTTTTTT. The full variable domain, its missing parts supplied by reference TRBV5-6 and TRBJ1-4, is DAGVTQSPTHLIKTRGQQVTLRCSPKSGHDTVSWYQQALGQGPQFIFQYYEEEERQRGNFPDRFSGHQFPNYSSELNVNALLLGDSALYLCASSFSGLGEKLFFGSGTQLSVL.

The CDR3 coding sequence is TGCGCCAGCAGCTTGGCAGCGGGAGGGACGGGAGAGACCCAGTACTTC. It translates to CASSLAAGGTGETQYF. V gene TRBV5-1 combines with J gene TRBJ2-5, with 10 nucleotides matching TRBD2. This CDR3 is 16 amino acids long. Germline V gene lookup returns CDR1 SGHRS and CDR2 YFSETQ. Trimming cost V 0 bases and J 4 bases; bases outside gene matches: 6.

The CDR3, as DNA: TGTGCCAGCAGTCCATCAATCAGGGGCTCCTACGAGCAGTACTTC. Its translation is CASSPSIRGSYEQYF. V usage is TRBV27 and J usage is TRBJ2-7; possibly TRBD1 for D (6 bases). The V and J ends lost 5 bases and 0 bases respectively, with 14 bases between them. In germline, CDR1 is MNHEY, CDR2 SMNVEV (reference sequence). This CDR3 region has 15 residues.

The chain couples TRBV18 to TRBJ1-1; TRBD1 agrees at 8 bases. The germline V gene encodes CDR1 KGHSH and CDR2 LQKENI. The trim removed 3 bases at V and 4 bases at J, leaving 1 base unmatched. The CDR3 extends over 13 amino acids. The CDR3 bases are TGTGCCAGCTCACCGGACAGGGCCACTGAAGCTTTCTTT. Its translation is CASSPDRATEAFF.

This chain connects TRBV27 to TRBJ1-1; D unresolved. The CDR3 is 17 amino acids. Germline V CDR1 and CDR2: MNHEY, SMNVEV (reference sequence). V was pared by 2 bases and J by 0 bases, with 16 bases between. Here the CDR3 reads CASSLKGSGDLNTEAFF. The DNA of the CDR3 is TGTGCCAGCAGTTTAAAGGGAAGTGGCGATCTGAACACTGAAGCTTTCTTT.

The gene calls are TRBV6-6 and TRBJ1-4; D is undetermined. Trimming removed 6 bases from V and 2 bases from J, with 10 bases in between. In germline, CDR1 is MNHNY, CDR2 SVGAGI (reference sequence). This CDR3 is built from 14 residues. The CDR3 region is CASSRDMTNEKLFF. The CDR3, as DNA: TGTGCCAGCAGCCGCGACATGACTAATGAAAAACTGTTTTTT.

This clone was found a few times. This chain joins TRBV28 and TRBJ2-1, with D possibly TRBD1 on 6 matching bases. V was pared by 6 bases and J by 6 bases, with 21 bases between. The length of the CDR3 is 16 residues. Germline lookup yields CDR1 MDHEN and CDR2 SYDVKM. The CDR3 sequence is CASRPQGRTRGNEQFF. In DNA form, the CDR3 reads TGTGCCAGCAGGCCTCAGGGGCGGACGAGGGGCAATGAGCAGTTCTTC.

V and J are TRBV5-1 and TRBJ2-2, with TRBD2 matching over 9 bases. Germline loops: CDR1 SGHRS, CDR2 YFSETQ. The CDR3 has 17 amino acids. Trimming removed 0 bases from V and 0 bases from J; junction bases left unmatched: 3. In nucleotides, the CDR3 is TGCGCCAGCAGCTTGGGGGCTAGCGGGGCGAACACCGGGGAGCTGTTTTTT. Its protein is CASSLGASGANTGELFF.

The V and J genes are TRBV7-2 and TRBJ2-7, with TRBD2 matching over 8 bases. Losses at the gene ends were 6 bases for V and 0 bases for J; bases not matched to a gene: 4. The CDR3 contains 14 residues. Germline CDR1 and CDR2: SGHTA and FQGNSA. CDR3 nucleotides: TGTGCCAGCAGGGGCAGCGGGAGCTCCTACGAGCAGTACTTC. Amino acid sequence: CASRGSGSSYEQYF.

The genes are TRBV29-1 and TRBJ2-7; D may be TRBD1 or TRBD2 (5 bases each). The CDR3 runs 14 residues. V lost 7 bases, J lost 5 bases, and 21 bases lay in between. Per germline, CDR1 SQVTM and CDR2 ANQGSEA. The CDR3 bases are TGCAGCGGCGCCCGGGGCGGCGGAGCTAACGAGCAGTACTTC. Amino acid sequence: CSGARGGGANEQYF.

This clone was detected a few times. This rearrangement joins TRBV1 to TRBJ2-5; TRBD1, as called in the table, went unchecked against the DNA. TRBV1 is reported as a pseudogene. CDR3 length: 15 residues. CDR3 DNA: TGCACCAGCAGCCCTCAACAGGGGGAGTGGGAGACCCAGTACTTC. Translated, it gives CTSSPQQGEWETQYF.

This chain links TRBV7-8 with TRBJ2-7; 10 nucleotides agree with TRBD2. CDR1 is SGHVS and CDR2 is FQNEAQ in the germline V gene. V trimming: 3 bases; J trimming: 2 bases; junction bases outside the gene matches: 4. The length of the CDR3 is 15 residues. CDR3 sequence: CASSFELAGAYEQYF. The CDR3 region has the DNA TGTGCCAGCAGCTTCGAGCTAGCGGGAGCCTACGAGCAGTACTTC.

In this sample, this clone turned up a few times. This chain links TRBV28 with TRBJ2-7, with 11 positions matching TRBD1. Germline V CDR1 and CDR2: MDHEN, SYDVKM. This CDR3 contains 17 residues. V dropped 4 bases and J dropped 3; count of bases not matched to a gene: 11. The CDR3 DNA reads TGTGCCAGCAGTTCACCTACCTCCGGGACAGGGGGCTACGAGCAGTACTTC. Its protein is CASSSPTSGTGGYEQYF.

The chain is built from TRBV5-1 and TRBJ2-7; TRBD1 agrees at 9 bases. V lost 3 bases, J lost 3 bases, and 13 bases stayed unmatched. Germline V CDR1 and CDR2: SGHRS, YFSETQ. There are 17 residues in the CDR3. CDR3 amino acids: CASSWHPAGQGSYEQYF. In DNA, the CDR3 is TGCGCCAGCAGCTGGCATCCGGCGGGACAGGGAAGCTACGAGCAGTACTTC.

J is TRBJ2-2 and V is TRBV2; TRBD1 might be the D (5 bases). CDR1 and CDR2 (germline): SNHLY, FYNNEI. The CDR3 has 15 amino acids. Trimming stripped 1 base from V and 1 base from J, with 7 bases between. The CDR3 sequence: CASSEDRRNTGELFF. The CDR3 DNA reads TGTGCCAGCAGTGAAGACAGGAGGAACACCGGGGAGCTGTTTTTT.

This clone came up a few times. The V gene is TRBV4-1, the J gene TRBJ1-5; the match to TRBD1 covers 7 bases. CDR3 size: 15 residues. The germline CDR1 and CDR2 sequences are MGHRA and YSYEKL. The V segment lost 5 bases and the J segment 5 bases; nucleotides outside the gene matches: 9. The CDR3 nucleotides read TGCGCCAGCAGCGCTCGGACAGGCCGAGATCAGCCCCAGCATTTT. This sequence encodes CASSARTGRDQPQHF.

The genes are TRBV27 and TRBJ2-2, with TRBD2 identical over 12 bases. V dropped 5 bases and J dropped 5; count of bases not matched to a gene: 12. CDR3 length: 18 residues. Germline loops: CDR1 MNHEY, CDR2 SMNVEV (reference sequence). The CDR3 sequence: CASSTWTSGISGTGELFF. In DNA, the CDR3 is TGTGCCAGCAGTACTTGGACTAGCGGGATCTCTGGGACCGGGGAGCTGTTTTTT.